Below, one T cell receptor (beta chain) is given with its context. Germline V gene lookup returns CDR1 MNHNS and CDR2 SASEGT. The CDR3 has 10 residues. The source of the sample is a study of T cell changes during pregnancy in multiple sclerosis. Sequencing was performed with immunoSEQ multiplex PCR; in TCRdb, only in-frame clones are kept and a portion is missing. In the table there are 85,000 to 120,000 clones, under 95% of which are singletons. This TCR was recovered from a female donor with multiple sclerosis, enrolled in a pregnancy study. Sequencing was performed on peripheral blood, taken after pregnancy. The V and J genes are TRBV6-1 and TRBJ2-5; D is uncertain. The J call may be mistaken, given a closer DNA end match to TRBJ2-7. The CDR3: CASGRYEQYF. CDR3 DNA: TGTGCCAGCGGTCGCTACGAGCAGTACTTC.